This T cell receptor (beta chain) comes out of a study of cytotoxic CD8 clonotypes in ibrutinib-treated CLL (TCRdb year 2021). Regarding the complete study: The cohort had 11 relapsed/refractory and around 16 treatment-naive patients; approximately 17 were IGHV unmutated. Longitudinal samples were available for about 30% of the 86 trial participants. Response samples were taken after a median of 12 months on treatment, ranging from about 6 to 40 months. Every remission and progressive disease sample was obtained while ibrutinib was still being received by the patients. Partial responses were observed in approximately 24 patients and complete responses in 2; after a median follow-up of 68 months, remission was maintained in approximately 14 patients and progression was observed in about twelve. Cryopreserved peripheral blood mononuclear cells were collected before treatment, at response, and at either disease progression or sustained remission. An average of 255,043 productive templates and 94,082 productive rearrangements was obtained per sample.

What the time point label conveys for this sample: 12 to 13 months on ibrutinib. For TCR beta library preparation, 1.5 to 2 micrograms of genomic DNA were isolated from cryopreserved PBMCs. Longitudinal blood samples from CLL patients on ibrutinib monotherapy underwent high-throughput TCR beta sequencing. The patients took part in an open-label, single-center phase 2 trial of ibrutinib monotherapy. Each clonotype received, on average, around 10x coverage in deep resolution sequencing performed on a MiSeq, where the target depth lay between 1 in 1 million and 1 in 200,000 T cells. The immunoSEQ hsTCRB Kit was used to generate the TCR beta libraries. The original methods were these. The data were analyzed with ImmunoSEQ Analyzer and ImmunoSEQ Data Assistant, and V, D and J gene assignments followed IMGT definitions. Clonality, with values ranging from 0 to 1, was calculated as one minus the normalized Shannon entropy of productive rearrangement frequencies. Public clonotype analysis was restricted to overrepresented clonotypes comprising at least 0.05% of each patient's repertoire. About a dozen repertoires from age-matched healthy donors, obtained from immuneACCESS, served as clonality controls. TCRdb carries this immuneACCESS record with in-frame sequences only. Its versions omit some clonotypes, under half of them owing to an unresolved V gene in the studies checked, with the rest unexplained. Clone size and the V and J calls come from that table; the DNA yielded D and trimming. This sample gives 60,000 to 65,000 clones in total; less than 75% of them show up just once. The top ten clonotypes cover roughly 14% of the sample.

Cut back by 2 bases and 8 bases, the V and J ends lie 19 bases apart. Sequences SGHRS (CDR1) and YFSETQ (CDR2) are obtained from the germline V gene. The CDR3 runs 15 amino acids, cysteine and phenylalanine included. Only the CDR3 part of the read is kept: 45 bases, read in frame from the first base. This clone was seen more than once but under ten times. Its antigen has not been determined. Per-base qualities were not stored, and no clone one base away is much larger. The research as a whole found: Clonality rose at ibrutinib response, remained stable during sustained remission, and dropped back toward baseline at progression. Public clonotypes were rare and either shrank or stayed stable during treatment, and the rise in clonality at ibrutinib response reflected expansion of private clonotypes. Sustained-remission and progressing patients did not have matched sampling times, and lymph node repertoires were not examined. At baseline, clonality was higher than in age-matched healthy donors and showed a strong correlation with circulating CD8+ T-cell counts.

Sequenced here: PBMCs, sampled after 12 months of ibrutinib treatment. The rearrangement joined TRBV5-1 to TRBJ1-2; there is no confident call for the D gene. The receptor's source is a human donor with chronic lymphocytic leukemia. The CDR3 protein: CASSFFSTPSGGYTF. The DNA sequence is given as TGCGCCAGCAGCTTTTTCTCAACTCCCAGCGGAGGCTACACCTTC.